This T cell receptor beta chain appears in the sequencing data of a study of beta chain features in type 1 diabetes. Germline V gives CDR1 MNHNY, CDR2 SVGAGI (reference sequence). The CDR3 has 15 residues. Trimming at V came to 6 bases and at J to 2 bases, leaving 7 bases not matched to a gene. Expressed TCRB transcripts were sequenced after all isolated RNA was converted to cDNA. Data came from immunoSEQ multiplex PCR; TCRdb stores just in-frame clones and leaves some out. The sample yields roughly 140,000 clones, around 8.5% seen once. This clone was seen a handful of times. The sequenced material came from central memory CD4+ T cells from blood. This TCR derives from a man aged 18 to 29 in good health. V and J are TRBV6-6 and TRBJ2-1, with TRBD1 matching over 7 bases. The CDR3 sequence: CASSMTGTTYNEQFF. CDR3 bases: TGTGCCAGCAGCATGACAGGGACCACCTACAATGAGCAGTTCTTC.